One sample yielded the 15 T cell receptor beta chains listed below, sequenced in a study of neurological immune-mediated disorders. TCRdb reprocessed the 5' RACE reads via MiXCR and lists one record per CDR3 protein. Here the sample spans 45,000 to 50,000 distinct CDR3 sequences, just over 3% being singletons. The sequenced material came from PBMCs. These TCRs come from a woman aged 45-65 years with multiple sclerosis.

This clonotype has a count of ten or more. The CDR3 sequence: CASSFGTGEIGTDTQYF. The CDR3 nucleotides read TGTGCCAGCAGCTTCGGGACAGGTGAAATTGGCACAGATACGCAGTATTTT. This chain joins TRBV7-2 and TRBJ2-3, with 8 bases that match TRBD1. This CDR3 spans 17 amino acids. The germline CDR1 and CDR2 sequences are SGHTA and FQGNSA. The junction had 9 bases not matched to a gene; V was cut back by 3 bases and J by 1 base.

This clonotype was observed many times. The V gene is TRBV10-3, the J gene TRBJ1-1; D possibly corresponds to TRBD1 (5 bases). Trimming removed 0 bases at V and 5 bases at J, with 7 bases between. The CDR3 is 13 amino acids. Germline V gene lookup returns CDR1 ENHRY and CDR2 SYGVKD. CDR3: CAISESRGTEAFF. In nucleotides, the CDR3 is TGTGCCATCAGTGAGTCGAGGGGAACTGAAGCTTTCTTT.

This clonotype was seen many times. The chain carries TRBV7-3 and TRBJ2-5; tentatively, D is TRBD2 (7 bases). The CDR3 is 13 residues long. Germline V gives CDR1 SGHTA, CDR2 FQGTGA. V shed 8 bases and J shed 5 bases, with 15 bases lying between them. The CDR3 DNA is TGTGCCAGCGGGACGGGGGGCGAGGAGACCCAGTACTTC. Its translation is CASGTGGEETQYF.

Turning to this clonotype: This CDR3 fails to terminate in the conserved phenylalanine or tryptophan, so it likely reflects a read error. The V and J genes are TRBV5-1 and TRBJ2-1, with 9 bases fitting TRBD2. This CDR3 has 14 residues. Trimming removed 8 bases from V and 1 base from J; junction bases left unmatched: 4. CDR1 and CDR2 (germline): SGHRS, YFSETQ. The CDR3 region has the DNA TGCGCCAGTGCAGCGGGAGGATCCTACAATGAGCAGTTCAAC. This gives the protein CASAAGGSYNEQFN.

This clonotype was detected ten times or more. The chain combines TRBV7-2 with TRBJ2-7; D may correspond to TRBD1 or TRBD2 (5 bases each). CDR3 length: 13 amino acids. Per germline, CDR1 SGHTA and CDR2 FQGNSA. V gave up 5 bases and J gave up 2 bases, with 10 bases separating them. The CDR3 loop is CASSVGAPYEQYF. In DNA form, the CDR3 reads TGTGCCAGCAGCGTCGGGGCCCCCTACGAGCAGTACTTC.

This clonotype was picked up many times. This rearrangement joins TRBV28 to TRBJ1-2; D is undetermined. The ends were cut back, 5 bases at V and 1 base at J, with 11 bases in the middle. The CDR3 extends over 14 amino acids. Germline lookup yields CDR1 MDHEN and CDR2 SYDVKM. Here the CDR3 reads CASSPWGLNYGYTF. CDR3 DNA sequence: TGTGCCAGCAGTCCTTGGGGTCTTAACTATGGCTACACCTTC.

About this clonotype: This may come from a read error, since a much larger clone is one base off. The genes are TRBV3-1 and TRBJ2-1; no firm D call. Trimming stripped 5 bases from V and 6 bases from J, with 8 bases between. Germline assignment: CDR1 LGHDT and CDR2 YNNKEL (reference sequence). The CDR3 loop spans 12 amino acids. The CDR3 DNA follows: TGTGCCAGCAGCAAAGGTATCAATGAGCAGTTCTTC. Residues: CASSKGINEQFF.

This clonotype was counted at least ten times. Its ends do not fully match the called genes, so a read error is possible. The chain has TRBV2 and TRBJ1-5; 8 bases are shared with TRBD1. CDR1 SNHLY and CDR2 FYNNEI come from the germline V gene. This CDR3 is 15 amino acids long. The CDR3 protein is CASNSDRGPNKTQNF. For the CDR3, the DNA is TGTGCCAGCAATTCCGACAGGGGCCCTAATAAGACCCAGAATTTT.

This clonotype has ten or more counts. The chain recombines TRBV18 with TRBJ2-1; no definite D call. The germline CDR1 and CDR2 sequences are KGHSH and LQKENI. This CDR3 contains 14 residues. V lost 3 bases to trimming and J lost 0 bases, with 6 bases between them. The CDR3 loop reads CASSPTVSYNEQFF. The DNA for the CDR3 is TGTGCCAGCTCACCGACCGTCTCCTACAATGAGCAGTTCTTC.

This clonotype was recorded many times. J is TRBJ1-2 and V is TRBV20-1; no reliable D call. Germline CDR1 is DFQATT and CDR2 is SNEGSKA (reference sequence). Trimming took off 2 bases at V and 6 bases at J, with 10 bases between the two ends. This CDR3 is 12 amino acids long. The CDR3 loop is CSARIRWDGYTF. The CDR3 DNA reads as TGCAGTGCTAGAATACGGTGGGATGGCTACACCTTC.

This clonotype has a count of ten or more. V gene TRBV5-1 combines with J gene TRBJ1-6, with a tentative D call TRBD1 (5 bases). V was cut by 3 bases and J by 9 bases, with 16 bases left in between. Germline assignment: CDR1 SGHRS and CDR2 YFSETQ. This CDR3 is built from 15 residues. CDR3 bases: TGCGCCAGCAGCTCACAGGACCGACTCCTTTCACCCCTCCACTTT. Its protein product is CASSSQDRLLSPLHF.

This clonotype was counted many times. The rearrangement joins TRBV5-1 to TRBJ1-4; TRBD1 matches at 7 bases. This CDR3 has 14 amino acids. V shed 0 bases and J 10 bases; nucleotides not matched to a gene: 6. Germline assignment: CDR1 SGHRS and CDR2 YFSETQ. The CDR3 DNA follows: TGCGCCAGCAGCTTGGATGTAGGGGGCAGAAAACTGTTTTTT. Encoded protein: CASSLDVGGRKLFF.

This clonotype has at least ten counts. V and J are TRBV20-1 and TRBJ2-3, with TRBD1 matching 9 bases. CDR3 length equals 14 residues. The trim removed 6 bases at V and 2 bases at J, leaving 6 bases unmatched. The germline V gene encodes CDR1 DFQATT and CDR2 SNEGSKA (reference sequence). The CDR3 reads CSAPGQGYTDTQYF. The CDR3 DNA follows: TGCAGTGCACCGGGACAGGGATACACAGATACGCAGTATTTT.

This clonotype has at least ten counts. The chain combines TRBV12-3 or TRBV12-4 with TRBJ1-6, with 7 bases aligning to TRBD1. There are 15 residues in the CDR3. J lost 5 bases, V lost 5 bases, and 6 bases had no gene match. The CDR3 protein is CASSLDRVDNSPLHF. The CDR3, as DNA: TGTGCCAGCAGTCTAGACAGGGTCGATAATTCACCCCTCCACTTT.

This clonotype was seen at least ten times. V and J are TRBV5-6 and TRBJ2-5; TRBD2 matches 7 bases. J gave up 5 bases and V 3 bases, and 13 bases lay outside the gene matches. The CDR3 spans 16 residues. CDR1 is SGHDT, CDR2 YYEEEE, per germline. This chain's CDR3 is CASSYRGRGQAETQYF. CDR3 sequence (DNA): TGTGCCAGCAGCTACCGTGGGAGGGGCCAGGCGGAGACCCAGTACTTC.